The text below deals with one T cell receptor (beta chain). The antigen is not known. PCR involved 60 Vbeta and 13 Jbeta primers. The table came from immunoSEQ multiplex PCR; TCRdb's copy has only in-frame clones and leaves some out. The sample has roughly 82,000 clones. These data are taken from a study of cytomegalovirus exposure and HLA in healthy donors. Points from the study as a whole: A cluster of highly shared sequence variants was likely a sequencing artifact. The authors listed around 150 TCR beta chains as cytomegalovirus-associated. Previous analysis showed most TCR beta V segments were productive about 90% or about 30% of the time.

This CDR3 is built from 17 residues. V lost 0 bases, J lost 4 bases, and 18 bases lay in between. Germline CDR1 reads SGHVS; CDR2 reads FNYEAQ. The rearrangement joins TRBV7-6 to TRBJ2-5; TRBD2 is a possible D gene (7 bases). The receptor was derived from a woman aged 55-69 years in good health and CMV-seronegative. Sequencing was carried out using PBMCs. The CDR3 nucleotides are TGTGCCAGCAGCTTAGCGCTCGGGGAGGGGGGGTCAGAGACCCAGTACTTC. This sequence encodes CASSLALGEGGSETQYF.